The present entry profiles one TCR beta chain with its context. This record belongs to a study of cytotoxic CD8 clonotypes in ibrutinib-treated CLL. V dropped 5 bases and J dropped 2 bases, with 12 bases sitting between them. The CDR3 totals 14 residues. The germline gives CDR1 SNHLY, CDR2 FYNNEI. The method was immunoSEQ multiplex PCR; TCRdb's version includes in-frame clones alone and lacks a portion of them. This sample has tens of thousands of clones, with almost 70% found just once. This receptor was identified in a human donor with chronic lymphocytic leukemia. The J gene is TRBJ1-2, the V gene TRBV2; D is undetermined. Material: PBMCs, obtained after 24 months of ibrutinib treatment. CDR3 residues: CASSLNFQNYGYTF. CDR3 DNA sequence: TGTGCCAGCAGTCTGAATTTTCAAAACTATGGCTACACCTTC.